Below are 19 T cell receptor beta chains sequenced from a single sample in a study of CD8+CD57+ T cells in acquired aplastic anemia. The use of genomic DNA as template underpinned the TCR beta VDJ and CDR3 profiling. One entry per CDR3 protein results from TCRdb running MiXCR on the reads. In the table there are about 71,000 distinct CDR3 sequences, roughly 50% of which are singletons. The sequenced sample consisted of sorted CD4+, CD8+, or CD8+CD57+ T cells (not recorded which) from PBMCs. The source is a human donor in good health, serving as a control.

This clonotype ranks as medium-sized. The chain couples TRBV4-2 to TRBJ2-7; TRBD2 agrees at 8 bases. After removal of 0 bases from V and 0 bases from J, the junction contained 13 bases not matched to a gene. Germline assignment: CDR1 LGHNA and CDR2 YNFKEQ. The CDR3 spans 19 residues. This CDR3 reads CASSQDRREVPSSSYEQYF. DNA for the CDR3: TGTGCCAGCAGCCAAGATCGGCGGGAGGTACCCTCCAGCTCCTACGAGCAGTACTTC.

The genes are TRBV25-1 and TRBJ2-5, with D perhaps matching TRBD2 (7 bases). The CDR3 sequence is 14 residues long. Looked up from germline, CDR1 is MGHDK and CDR2 is SYGVNS. Trimming took off 8 bases at V and 5 bases at J, with 18 bases between the two ends. CDR3 sequence reads: CASSLRGGKETQYF. CDR3 nucleotides: TGTGCCAGCTCCCTTAGGGGGGGAAAGGAGACCCAGTACTTC. The whole variable domain, filled in from reference TRBV25-1 and TRBJ2-5, reads EADIYQTPRYLVIGTGKKITLECSQTMGHDKMYWYQQDPGMELHLIHYSYGVNSTEKGDLSSESTVSRIRTEHFPLTLESARPSHTSQYLCASSLRGGKETQYFGPGTRLLVL.

The chain employs TRBV15 and TRBJ2-7, with TRBD1 matching 9 bases. The germline gives CDR1 LNHNV, CDR2 YYDKDF (reference sequence). V was clipped by 3 bases and J by 2 bases; unmatched bases: 8. The CDR3 spans 16 residues. CDR3 amino acids: CATSSQSTGGPYEQYF. The CDR3, as DNA: TGTGCCACCAGCAGCCAAAGTACAGGGGGCCCCTACGAGCAGTACTTC.

By proportion, this clonotype is medium-sized. The chain employs TRBV29-1 and TRBJ2-1; tentatively, D is TRBD2 (5 bases). The V gene lost 3 bases and the J gene lost 8 bases, with 14 bases spanning the gap. This CDR3 contains 13 residues. Germline values: CDR1 SQVTM, CDR2 ANQGSEA. CDR3 residues: CSVDGVSIYEQFF. The DNA for the CDR3 is TGCAGCGTTGACGGGGTATCCATTTATGAGCAGTTCTTC.

V gene TRBV20-1 combines with J gene TRBJ2-5; 10 nucleotides match TRBD2. Germline V gene sequence: CDR1 DFQATT, CDR2 SNEGSKA (reference sequence). V gave up 5 bases and J gave up 5 bases; unmatched junction bases: 5. There are 13 residues in the CDR3. CDR3: CSAALAGRETQYF. As DNA, the CDR3 is TGCAGTGCTGCACTAGCGGGGCGGGAGACCCAGTACTTC.

The sample holds many counts of this clonotype. This could be a read error, since a much larger clone is one nucleotide away. This chain links TRBV10-2 with TRBJ1-1; D possibly corresponds to TRBD1 (5 bases). Germline V gene data show CDR1 as WSHSY and CDR2 as SAAADI. The V end was cut by 5 bases, the J end by 1 base, with 11 bases between. The CDR3 contains 14 residues. The CDR3 sequence: CASSFGGRNTEAFF. The CDR3 DNA is TGCGCCAGCAGTTTCGGGGGGAGGAACACTGAAGCTTTCTTT.

The chain carries TRBV2 and TRBJ2-7; TRBD1 aligns across 9 bases. With 7 bases clipped from V and 2 bases from J, the junction kept 6 bases outside the gene matches. Germline CDR1 reads SNHLY; CDR2 reads FYNNEI. This CDR3 contains 14 residues. In DNA form, the CDR3 reads TGTGCCAGCACTAGACAGGGGGTGGCCTACGAGCAGTACTTC. It codes for CASTRQGVAYEQYF.

The rearrangement links TRBV20-1 to TRBJ2-2, with D perhaps being TRBD1 or TRBD2 (5 bases each). Germline CDR1 DFQATT, CDR2 SNEGSKA (reference sequence). V was clipped by 6 bases and J by 1 base, with 12 bases between them. The CDR3 contains 14 residues. CDR3 in amino acids: CSASGTVNTGELFF. The CDR3 region has the DNA TGCAGTGCATCCGGGACGGTGAACACCGGGGAGCTGTTTTTT.

In its sample, this clonotype was seen many times. The CDR3 protein is CASSLDGPWDEQYF. In DNA form, the CDR3 reads TGTGCCAGCAGCTTAGACGGGCCTTGGGACGAGCAGTACTTC. The chain employs TRBV11-2 and TRBJ2-7; D gene uncertain. Germline V gene lookup returns CDR1 SGHAT and CDR2 FQNNGV. CDR3 length: 14 residues. The V end lost 0 bases, the J end lost 5 bases, and 11 bases lay between the germline ends.

This clonotype was picked up many times. The V gene is TRBV20-1, the J gene TRBJ2-5; D perhaps matches TRBD2 (5 bases). Germline V CDR1 and CDR2: DFQATT, SNEGSKA (reference sequence). The CDR3 extends over 14 amino acids. V was clipped by 3 bases and J by 2 bases, with 13 bases between them. The CDR3 bases are TGCAGTGCTAGCCTACGGGGTTCTCAAGAGACCCAGTACTTC. It translates to CSASLRGSQETQYF.

The chain is built from TRBV20-1 and TRBJ2-1; 7 bases are a match to TRBD2. Germline trimming cut 5 bases from V and 0 bases from J; bases unmatched to any gene: 7. The CDR3 runs 15 residues. Germline lookup yields CDR1 DFQATT and CDR2 SNEGSKA (reference sequence). Written as DNA, the CDR3 is TGCAGTGCTCGACAAGCGGGATACTCCTACAATGAGCAGTTCTTC. Its translation: CSARQAGYSYNEQFF.

This clonotype showed up many times. The V and J genes are TRBV6-1 and TRBJ1-2, with TRBD1 as a possible D gene (5 bases). This CDR3 has 14 residues. Germline CDR1 MNHNS, CDR2 SASEGT. Deletions cut 0 bases from V and 3 bases from J, with 8 bases between. CDR3 sequence (DNA): TGTGCCAGCAGTGAAGCGTTAGGGGACTATGGCTACACCTTC. This encodes CASSEALGDYGYTF.

The J gene is TRBJ2-3, the V gene TRBV10-1, with a possible D match to TRBD2 (5 bases). With 2 bases removed from V and 1 base from J, the gap between germline ends came to 10 bases. CDR1 WNHNN and CDR2 SYGVQD come from the germline V gene (reference sequence). The CDR3 spans 15 residues. The CDR3 loop reads CASSEGGAGTDTQYF. DNA for the CDR3: TGCGCCAGCAGTGAGGGCGGAGCGGGCACAGATACGCAGTATTTT.

The chain employs TRBV2 and TRBJ2-5, with 8 bases fitting TRBD2. CDR3 length: 14 amino acids. Germline V gene lookup returns CDR1 SNHLY and CDR2 FYNNEI. V gave up 5 bases and J gave up 5 bases; unmatched junction bases: 7. CDR3 region: CASSYGRGRETQYF. The CDR3 nucleotides read TGTGCCAGCAGTTACGGGCGCGGGAGGGAGACCCAGTACTTC. The full variable domain, rest sourced from reference TRBV2 and TRBJ2-5, is EPEVTQTPSHQVTQMGQEVILRCVPISNHLYFYWYRQILGQKVEFLVSFYNNEISEKSEIFDDQFSVERPDGSNFTLKIRSTKLEDSAMYFCASSYGRGRETQYFGPGTRLLVL.

V and J are TRBV6-2 or TRBV6-3 and TRBJ2-7, with D maybe TRBD2 (5 bases). With 5 bases removed from V and 4 bases from J, the gap between germline ends came to 15 bases. CDR3 length equals 14 residues. Germline CDR1 MNHEY, CDR2 SVGEGT. In DNA form, the CDR3 reads TGTGCCAGCAGTGCCTCACTAGAGCCTTACGAGCAGTACTTC. Amino acids: CASSASLEPYEQYF.

The chain joins TRBV10-3 to TRBJ1-3; 7 bases are a match to TRBD1. The J segment lost 0 bases and the V segment lost 7 bases, leaving 6 bases of the junction unmatched. In germline, CDR1 is ENHRY, CDR2 SYGVKD. The CDR3 consists of 15 residues. The CDR3 region has the DNA TGTGCCATCACCCGGGACAGATCCTCTGGAAACACCATATATTTT. Translation: CAITRDRSSGNTIYF.

By sample fraction, this clonotype is medium-sized. This rearrangement joins TRBV2 to TRBJ2-3; the match to TRBD2 covers 10 bases. Per the germline V gene, CDR1 is SNHLY and CDR2 is FYNNEI. The V and J ends lost 5 bases and 1 base, in that order; junction bases with no gene match: 3. The CDR3 totals 15 residues. CDR3 nucleotide sequence: TGTGCCAGCAGTAAGGGGACTAGCGGCACAGATACGCAGTATTTT. It is translated as CASSKGTSGTDTQYF.

The genes are TRBV20-1 and TRBJ2-7, with TRBD2 matching 12 bases. The CDR3 consists of 13 residues. Germline lookup yields CDR1 DFQATT and CDR2 SNEGSKA (reference sequence). CDR3 sequence reads: CSAGLAGRYEQYF. CDR3 DNA sequence: TGCAGCGCCGGACTAGCGGGGCGCTACGAGCAGTACTTC.

The chain carries TRBV25-1 and TRBJ2-7, with 8 nucleotides matching TRBD1. From germline, CDR1 is MGHDK and CDR2 SYGVNS. J gave up 5 bases and V 5 bases, and 5 bases lay outside the gene matches. The CDR3 spans 13 residues. The CDR3 DNA sequence: TGTGCCAGCAGTATGGGACAGGCGGACGAGCAGTACTTC. This codes for CASSMGQADEQYF.